A selection of T cell receptor beta chains follows, all from one sample in a study of T cell changes during pregnancy in multiple sclerosis. Assay used: immunoSEQ multiplex PCR; TCRdb lists only in-frame clones, some missing. The sample has more than 45,000 clones; roughly 93% are singletons. Source: CD8+ T cells from peripheral blood mononuclear cells, taken in the second trimester of pregnancy. The receptors derive from a female donor with multiple sclerosis, enrolled in a pregnancy study. Each CDR3 is given with its conserved first and last residue. A D gene is named only where the DNA matches it firmly. Not all rows give a size; the values are once, few, many and, for expanded clones, a class.

J: TRBJ2-7
V: TRBV10-3
D: .
size: .
DNA: TGTGCCATCAGTGAGTCGTCGGCCCCCCAGGGAGGCAGGAGTGAGCAGTACTTC
CDR3: CAISESSAPQGGRSEQYF

J: TRBJ2-2
V: TRBV12-5
D: .
size: once
DNA: TGTGCTAGTGGTTTCTTAGCGGATCCTTACACCGGGGAGCTGTTTTTT
CDR3: CASGFLADPYTGELFF

J: TRBJ2-7
V: TRBV7-9
D: TRBD1
size: .
DNA: TGTGCCAGCAGCCACCCGGGACAGGGGTACGAGCAGTACTTC
CDR3: CASSHPGQGYEQYF

J: TRBJ2-2
V: TRBV4-1
D: .
size: .
DNA: TGCGCCAGCCACCAGGACACCGGGGAGCTGTTTTTT
CDR3: CASHQDTGELFF

J: TRBJ2-7
V: TRBV7-3
D: TRBD1
size: .
DNA: TGTGCCAGCAGCTTGACCGGGACAGGGCCCGAGCAGTACTTC
CDR3: CASSLTGTGPEQYF

J: TRBJ2-1
V: TRBV7-9
D: .
size: .
DNA: TGTGCCAGCAGCTTCCCCGACAGCAGGAGCTACAATGAGCAGTTCTTC
CDR3: CASSFPDSRSYNEQFF

J: TRBJ2-3
V: TRBV29-1
D: .
size: once
DNA: TGCAGCGCTCTCTCAGACAGTCCTAGCACAGATACGCAGTATTTT
CDR3: CSALSDSPSTDTQYF

J: TRBJ2-7
V: TRBV19
D: .
size: .
DNA: TGTGCCAGTAGTATCAAGGGGTCCTACGAGCAGTACTTC
CDR3: CASSIKGSYEQYF

J: TRBJ1-1
V: TRBV2
D: TRBD1
size: .
DNA: TGTGCCAGCAGTTGGGACAGGAGGGAATCAGGGGTTAACACTGAAGCTTTCTTT
CDR3: CASSWDRRESGVNTEAFF

J: TRBJ2-2
V: TRBV7-9
D: TRBD2
size: .
DNA: TGTGCCAGCAGCCACAGACGGCGGACTAGCGTCGGGGAGCTGTTTTTT
CDR3: CASSHRRRTSVGELFF

J: TRBJ2-1
V: TRBV25-1
D: .
size: .
DNA: TGTGCCAGCAGTTACAGGGTCAATGAGCAGTTCTTC
CDR3: CASSYRVNEQFF

J: TRBJ1-2
V: TRBV7-2
D: .
size: .
DNA: TGTGCCAGCAGCTTTCGGAGCCCAAAACCGTTAAATGGCTACACCTTC
CDR3: CASSFRSPKPLNGYTF

J: TRBJ1-6
V: TRBV6-4
D: .
size: once
DNA: TGTGCCAGCAGTGGGCGGGACGGAGAACACCCCTACTATAATTCACCCCTCCACTTT
CDR3: CASSGRDGEHPYYNSPLHF

J: TRBJ2-1
V: TRBV2
D: TRBD1
size: .
DNA: TGTGCCAGGACCGGGACAGTAGACAATGAGCAGTTCTTC
CDR3: CARTGTVDNEQFF

J: TRBJ1-5
V: TRBV4-3
D: TRBD1
size: .
DNA: TGCGCCAGCAGCCAAGACGGACAGGGTAATCAGCCCCAGCATTTT
CDR3: CASSQDGQGNQPQHF

J: TRBJ1-1
V: TRBV6-5
D: .
size: few
DNA: TGTGCCAGCAGTTACTCGAGGTGGACTGAAGCTTTCTTT
CDR3: CASSYSRWTEAFF

J: TRBJ1-2
V: TRBV6-1
D: TRBD1
size: large
DNA: TGTGCCAGCAGTGCCGGGACAGGTGAGGTTGGCTACACCTTC
CDR3: CASSAGTGEVGYTF

J: TRBJ1-5
V: TRBV19
D: TRBD1
size: .
DNA: TGTGCCAGTAGTAGCGGACAGGACCCCCGTGGGTATAGCAATCAGCCCCAGCATTTT
CDR3: CASSSGQDPRGYSNQPQHF

J: TRBJ2-1
V: TRBV7-3
D: .
size: .
DNA: TGTGCCAGCAGCTTAATTGGGGGCGGGAATGAGCAGTTCTTC
CDR3: CASSLIGGGNEQFF